This T cell receptor beta chain appears in the sequencing data of a study of cytomegalovirus exposure and HLA in healthy donors. Generated by immunoSEQ multiplex PCR, the TCRdb table keeps only in-frame clones and is missing some. The repertoire holds 150,000 to 200,000 clones, with just under 90% as singletons. Germline CDR1 and CDR2: LNHDA and SQIVND (reference sequence). With 11 bases removed from V and 4 bases from J, the gap between germline ends came to 21 bases. CDR3 size: 15 residues. The sequence was collected from a woman aged 18-29 years in good health and CMV-seropositive. The sequenced material came from PBMCs. The genes are TRBV19 and TRBJ1-5; D is uncertain. The CDR3: CASSSYSLANQPQHF. The CDR3 bases are TGTGCCTCCAGTAGTTACAGTTTGGCTAATCAGCCCCAGCATTTT. The full variable domain, with the rest looked up from reference TRBV19 and TRBJ1-5, is DGGITQSPKYLFRKEGQNVTLSCEQNLNHDAMYWYRQDPGQGLRLIYYSQIVNDFQKGDIAEGYSVSREKKESFPLTVTSAQKNPTAFYLCASSSYSLANQPQHFGDGTRLSIL.